This is a list of T cell receptor beta chains from one sample in a study of shared clonotypes between healthy human individuals. The protocol was immunoSEQ multiplex PCR, while the TCRdb copy is restricted to in-frame clones and leaves out a portion. The data show roughly 2 million clones, around 96% seen once. The sequenced sample consisted of naive CD8+ T cells sorted from blood. These TCRs come from a man younger than 30 in good health. CDR3s include the opening cysteine and the closing phenylalanine or tryptophan. Each record gives: V gene, J gene, D gene, clone size, CDR3 DNA, CDR3 protein. The D gene is left open where the match is weak. Where a row states a size, it is once, few, many or the class of an expanded clone; other rows omit it.

>TRBV7-2|TRBJ2-7|TRBD2|NA
TGTGCCAGCAGCCCGGGACTAGGAGCAACCTACGAGCAGTACTTC
CASSPGLGATYEQYF
>TRBV11-2|TRBJ2-1|NA|NA
TGTGCCAGCAGCCCCCTGGGGCTCAATGAGCAGTTCTTC
CASSPLGLNEQFF
>TRBV5-1|TRBJ2-7|TRBD2|NA
TGCGCCAGCAGCCCGACCACAGGACTAGCGGGAGACGAGCAGTACTTC
CASSPTTGLAGDEQYF
>TRBV30|TRBJ2-7|NA|NA
TGTGCCTGGACTAGGGAGTACGAGCAGTACTTC
CAWTREYEQYF
>TRBV7-9|TRBJ2-7|NA|NA
TGTGCCAGCAGCAGCAGCGGGCCCTCCTACGAGCAGTACTTC
CASSSSGPSYEQYF
>TRBV27|TRBJ1-6|NA|NA
TGTGCCAGCAGTTTAGGGCAGGGTAATTCACCCCTCCACTTT
CASSLGQGNSPLHF
>TRBV4-1|TRBJ2-7|NA|few
TGCGCCAGCAGCCAAGCAGACACGGCCTACGAGCAGTACTTC
CASSQADTAYEQYF
>TRBV19|TRBJ2-7|TRBD2|NA
TGTGCCAGTAGCCCTAGCGGGGGCTCCTACGAGCAGTACTTC
CASSPSGGSYEQYF
>TRBV4-1|TRBJ2-7|TRBD2|NA
TGCGCCAGCAGCCAAACTAGCGGGAACGCCTACGAGCAGTACTTC
CASSQTSGNAYEQYF
>TRBV4-1|TRBJ2-3|TRBD2|NA
TGCGCCAGCAGCCCACAGGGACGGGGGGGCCTAGATACGCAGTATTTT
CASSPQGRGGLDTQYF
>TRBV23-1|TRBJ2-7|NA|NA
TGCGCCAGCAGTCAATTTGACAGGTGGCACGAGCAGTACTTC
CASSQFDRWHEQYF
>TRBV4-1|TRBJ2-7|NA|NA
TGCGCCAGCAGCCAAGATTTAGGGGAGCAGTACTTC
CASSQDLGEQYF
>TRBV4-1|TRBJ1-1|NA|NA
TGCGCCAGCAGCCGCCCAGGGACGAACACTGAAGCTTTCTTT
CASSRPGTNTEAFF
>TRBV13|TRBJ1-1|TRBD1|NA
TGTGCCAGCAGCTTAGTTACAGGGGGCACTGAAGCTTTCTTT
CASSLVTGGTEAFF
>TRBV5-1|TRBJ1-3|TRBD1|few
TGCGCCAGCAGCTTAAGGGGACAGGGTGGTGGAAACACCATATATTTT
CASSLRGQGGGNTIYF
>TRBV11-2|TRBJ2-7|TRBD2|NA
TGTGCCAGCAGCCAACTAGCGGGAGAGGACGAGCAGTACTTC
CASSQLAGEDEQYF
>TRBV5-1|TRBJ2-7|TRBD2|NA
TGCGCCAGCAGCTTGGCCGCGGGAGCCTACGAGCAGTACTTC
CASSLAAGAYEQYF
>TRBV30|TRBJ1-2|NA|NA
TGTGCCTGGAGTGTTGCGGGTCTGATGGGGCATGGCTACACCTTC
CAWSVAGLMGHGYTF
>TRBV6-1|TRBJ1-5|NA|NA
TGTGCCAGCAGTGAATCCCGGGCGGGCAATCAGCCCCAGCATTTT
CASSESRAGNQPQHF
>TRBV10-1|TRBJ1-5|NA|few
TGCGCCAGCAGGGTGGATAGCAATCAGCCCCAGCATTTT
CASRVDSNQPQHF
>TRBV5-1|TRBJ1-1|NA|NA
TGCGCCAGCAGCGCGGGGACCACTGAAGCTTTCTTT
CASSAGTTEAFF
>TRBV4-1|TRBJ2-7|NA|NA
TGCGCCAGCAGCCAAGGCGATAGCGGTGTCTACGAGCAGTACTTC
CASSQGDSGVYEQYF
>TRBV28|TRBJ1-3|NA|NA
TGTGCCAGCAGAGGGGGAACAGTCTCTGGAAACACCATATATTTT
CASRGGTVSGNTIYF
>TRBV27|TRBJ2-2|TRBD2|once
TGTGCCAGCAGTAGACTAGCGGGAGAATATAACACCGGGGAGCTGTTTTTT
CASSRLAGEYNTGELFF
>TRBV4-1|TRBJ2-5|NA|NA
TGCGCCAGCAGCCAAGAACCGGGTGGAATCCAAGAGACCCAGTACTTC
CASSQEPGGIQETQYF
>TRBV7-3|TRBJ2-2|TRBD1|NA
TGTGCCAGCAGCCAGGTCCGGGACAGGGGTAGGTGGACCGGGGAGCTGTTTTTT
CASSQVRDRGRWTGELFF
>TRBV11-2|TRBJ2-1|TRBD1|NA
TGTGCCAGCAGCTTTCACCCTCGCATGGGACAGGGGGCCCTGAATGAGCAGTTCTTC
CASSFHPRMGQGALNEQFF
>TRBV7-9|TRBJ2-7|NA|NA
TGTGCCAGCAGCTTAGCCGGGCGGTACGAGCAGTACTTC
CASSLAGRYEQYF
>TRBV25-1|TRBJ2-3|TRBD1|NA
TGTGCCAGCAGAGGCTCAGGGGGTCCGGGAGATACGCAGTATTTT
CASRGSGGPGDTQYF
>TRBV7-9|TRBJ1-1|NA|few
TGTGCCAGCAGCCCCCCTAACACTACCCCTGAGGCTTTCTTT
CASSPPNTTPEAFF
>TRBV5-1|TRBJ2-3|NA|NA
TGCGCCAGCGCATCAGACGGGGTAGATACGCAGTATTTT
CASASDGVDTQYF
>TRBV10-3|TRBJ2-5|NA|NA
TGTGCCATCATCATAGGGACCCAGTACTTC
CAIIIGTQYF
>TRBV5-6|TRBJ2-3|TRBD2|NA
TGTGCCAGCAGTTATTTACGACTAGCGGGGTTGGACACAGATACGCAGTATTTT
CASSYLRLAGLDTDTQYF
>TRBV7-9|TRBJ1-6|TRBD1|NA
TGTGCCAGCAGCTTAACAGGGGAGGGTTCACCCCTCCACTTT
CASSLTGEGSPLHF
>TRBV19|TRBJ2-7|TRBD1|NA
TGTGCCAGTAGCCAGGGACAGGGGCTCTCCTACGAGCAGTACTTC
CASSQGQGLSYEQYF
>TRBV7-9|TRBJ2-5|TRBD1|NA
TGTGCCAGCAGCTTAGAGGGGGCACGAGAGACCCAGTACTTC
CASSLEGARETQYF
>TRBV11-2|TRBJ2-3|NA|NA
TGTGCCAGCAGCTTAGGGAGCGGGAGCACAGATACGCAGTATTTT
CASSLGSGSTDTQYF
>TRBV28|TRBJ1-2|NA|NA
TGTGCCAGCAGTTTGATGGGATCGGGCTATGGCTACACCTTC
CASSLMGSGYGYTF
>TRBV9|TRBJ2-2|NA|few
TGTGCCAGCAGCGTAGGGGGAAACACCGGGGAGCTGTTTTTT
CASSVGGNTGELFF
>TRBV18|TRBJ2-7|NA|NA
TGTGCCAGCTCACTTGGTAATTACGAGCAGTACTTC
CASSLGNYEQYF
>TRBV10-2|TRBJ2-3|NA|once
TGCGCCAGCCGTGGAGATACGCAGTATTTT
CASRGDTQYF